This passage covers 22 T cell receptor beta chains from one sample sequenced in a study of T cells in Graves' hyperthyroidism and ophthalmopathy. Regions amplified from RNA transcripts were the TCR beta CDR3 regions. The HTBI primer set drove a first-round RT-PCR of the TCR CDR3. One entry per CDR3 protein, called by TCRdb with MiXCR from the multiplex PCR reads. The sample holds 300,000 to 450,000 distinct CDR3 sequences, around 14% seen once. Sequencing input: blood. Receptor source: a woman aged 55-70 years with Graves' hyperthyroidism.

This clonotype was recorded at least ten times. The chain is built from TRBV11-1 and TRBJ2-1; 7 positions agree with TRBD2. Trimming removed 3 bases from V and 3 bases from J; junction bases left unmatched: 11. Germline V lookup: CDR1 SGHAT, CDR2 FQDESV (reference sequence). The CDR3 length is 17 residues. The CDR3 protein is CASSLAAGGSIYNEQFF. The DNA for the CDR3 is TGTGCCAGCAGCTTGGCGGCGGGCGGGAGTATCTACAATGAGCAGTTCTTC.

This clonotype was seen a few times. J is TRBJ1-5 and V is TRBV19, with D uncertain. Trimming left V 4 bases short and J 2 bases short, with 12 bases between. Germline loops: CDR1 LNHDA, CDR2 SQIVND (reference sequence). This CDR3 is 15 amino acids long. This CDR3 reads CASSTLGQGNQPQHF. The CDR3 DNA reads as TGTGCCAGTAGTACTCTGGGTCAGGGCAATCAGCCCCAGCATTTT.

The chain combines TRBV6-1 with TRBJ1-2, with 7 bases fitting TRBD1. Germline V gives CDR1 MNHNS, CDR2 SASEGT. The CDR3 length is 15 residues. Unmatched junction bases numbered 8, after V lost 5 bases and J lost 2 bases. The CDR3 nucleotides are TGTGCCAGCAGTCCAGACAGGGTCCCGAACTATGGCTACACCTTC. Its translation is CASSPDRVPNYGYTF.

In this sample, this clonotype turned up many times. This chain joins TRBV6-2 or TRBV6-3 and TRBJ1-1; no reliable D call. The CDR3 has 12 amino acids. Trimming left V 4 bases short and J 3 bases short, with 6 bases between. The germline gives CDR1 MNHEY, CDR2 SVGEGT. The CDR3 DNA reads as TGTGCCAGCAGTTTCCAGTACACTGAAGCTTTCTTT. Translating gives CASSFQYTEAFF.

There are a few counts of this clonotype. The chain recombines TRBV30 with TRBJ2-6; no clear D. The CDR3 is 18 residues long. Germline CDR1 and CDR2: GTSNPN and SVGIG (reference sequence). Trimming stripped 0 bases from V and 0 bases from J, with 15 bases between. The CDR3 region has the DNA TGTGCCTGGAGTGTAAGTCTTAGGGTGAGCTCTGGGGCCAACGTCCTGACTTTC. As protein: CAWSVSLRVSSGANVLTF.

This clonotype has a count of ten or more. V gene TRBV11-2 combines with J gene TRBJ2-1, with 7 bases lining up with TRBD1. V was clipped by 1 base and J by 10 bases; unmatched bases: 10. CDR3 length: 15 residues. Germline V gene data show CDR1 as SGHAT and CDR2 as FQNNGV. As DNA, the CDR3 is TGTGCCAGCAGCTTAGCTCTGAACCGGGACAGCGAGCAGTTCTTC. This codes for CASSLALNRDSEQFF.

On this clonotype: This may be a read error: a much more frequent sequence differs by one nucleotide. CDR3 DNA sequence: TGTGCCAGCCCACCAGGAAGTTTCTACGAGCAGTACTTC. Translated: CASPPGSFYEQYF. This chain uses TRBV18 with TRBJ2-7; D ambiguous. Per the germline V gene, CDR1 is KGHSH and CDR2 is LQKENI. The CDR3 contains 13 residues.

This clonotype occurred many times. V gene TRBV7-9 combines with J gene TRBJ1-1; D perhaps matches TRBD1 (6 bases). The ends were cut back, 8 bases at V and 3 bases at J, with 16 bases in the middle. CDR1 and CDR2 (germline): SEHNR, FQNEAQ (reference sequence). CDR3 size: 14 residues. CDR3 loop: CASHSYREDTEAFF. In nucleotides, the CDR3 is TGTGCCAGCCACTCATACAGGGAGGACACTGAAGCTTTCTTT.

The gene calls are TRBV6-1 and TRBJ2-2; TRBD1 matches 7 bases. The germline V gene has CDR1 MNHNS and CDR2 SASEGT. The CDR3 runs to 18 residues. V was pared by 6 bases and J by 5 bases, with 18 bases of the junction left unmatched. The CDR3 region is CASRDRTYPGGRTGELFF. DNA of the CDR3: TGTGCCAGCAGGGATAGGACTTATCCAGGGGGAAGGACCGGGGAGCTGTTTTTT.

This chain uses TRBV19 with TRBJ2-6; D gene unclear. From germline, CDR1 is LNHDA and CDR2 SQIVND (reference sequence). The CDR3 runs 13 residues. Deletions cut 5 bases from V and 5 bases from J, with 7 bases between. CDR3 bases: TGTGCCAGTAGTTTTTTGAGGGCCAACGTCCTGACTTTC. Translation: CASSFLRANVLTF.

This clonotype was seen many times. For the CDR3, the DNA is TGTGCCAGCAGCTTAGGAGGGGGGATATTTGGCGAGCAGTACTTC. It codes for CASSLGGGIFGEQYF. The chain links TRBV7-9 to TRBJ2-7; D could derive from TRBD1 or TRBD2 (6 bases each). Between the trimmed V and J ends, which lost 1 base and 6 bases, there was a span of 16 bases. Germline V lookup: CDR1 SEHNR, CDR2 FQNEAQ (reference sequence). This CDR3 has 15 residues.

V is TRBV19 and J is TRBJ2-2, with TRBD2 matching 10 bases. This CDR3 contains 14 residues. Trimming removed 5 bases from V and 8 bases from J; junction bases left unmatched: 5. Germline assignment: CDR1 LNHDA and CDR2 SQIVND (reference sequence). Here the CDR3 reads CASSSSGSPGELFF. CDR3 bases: TGTGCCAGTAGTTCTAGCGGGAGTCCTGGGGAGCTGTTTTTT. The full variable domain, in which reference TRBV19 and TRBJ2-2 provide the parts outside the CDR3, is DGGITQSPKYLFRKEGQNVTLSCEQNLNHDAMYWYRQDPGQGLRLIYYSQIVNDFQKGDIAEGYSVSREKKESFPLTVTSAQKNPTAFYLCASSSSGSPGELFFGEGSRLTVL.

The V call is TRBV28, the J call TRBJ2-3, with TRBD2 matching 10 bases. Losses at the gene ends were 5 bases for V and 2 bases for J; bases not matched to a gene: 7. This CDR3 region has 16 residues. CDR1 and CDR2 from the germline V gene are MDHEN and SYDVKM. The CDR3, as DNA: TGTGCCAGCAGTACCCGACTAGCGGGCTTCACAGATACGCAGTATTTT. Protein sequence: CASSTRLAGFTDTQYF.

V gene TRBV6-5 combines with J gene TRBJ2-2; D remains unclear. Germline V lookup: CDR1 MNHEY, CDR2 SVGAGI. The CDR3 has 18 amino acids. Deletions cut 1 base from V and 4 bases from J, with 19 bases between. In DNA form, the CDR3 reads TGTGCCAGCAGTTACTTGGGATCAGGCTCAGGCCTCACCGGGGAGCTGTTTTTT. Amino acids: CASSYLGSGSGLTGELFF.

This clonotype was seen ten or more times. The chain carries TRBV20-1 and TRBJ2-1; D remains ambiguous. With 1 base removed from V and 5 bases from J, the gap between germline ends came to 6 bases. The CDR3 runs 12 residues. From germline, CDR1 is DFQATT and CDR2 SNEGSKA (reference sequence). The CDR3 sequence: CSARVSDNEQFF. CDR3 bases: TGCAGTGCTAGAGTTTCTGACAATGAGCAGTTCTTC.

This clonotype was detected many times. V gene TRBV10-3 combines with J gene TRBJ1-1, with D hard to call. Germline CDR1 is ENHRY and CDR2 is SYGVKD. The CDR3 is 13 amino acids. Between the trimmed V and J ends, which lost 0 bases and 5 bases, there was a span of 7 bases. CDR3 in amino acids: CAISESGRTEAFF. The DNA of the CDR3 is TGTGCCATCAGTGAGTCGGGTCGGACTGAAGCTTTCTTT.

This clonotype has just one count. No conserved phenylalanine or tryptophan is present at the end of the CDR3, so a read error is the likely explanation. The CDR3 is CSARVPHSTYEQYL. The DNA for the CDR3 is TGCAGTGCTAGAGTACCCCATAGTACCTACGAGCAGTACCTC. The V call is TRBV20-1, the J call TRBJ2-7; unclear D gene. The V and J ends lost 1 base and 2 bases respectively, with 12 bases between them. Looked up from germline, CDR1 is DFQATT and CDR2 is SNEGSKA (reference sequence). The CDR3 runs 14 residues.

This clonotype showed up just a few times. CDR3 bases: TGTGCCAGTAATCAGGGGGGCTACACCGGGGAGCTGTTTTTT. Its protein product is CASNQGGYTGELFF. The chain employs TRBV19 and TRBJ2-2; TRBD1 is a possible D gene (7 bases). V was clipped by 7 bases and J by 3 bases, with 12 bases between them. The CDR3 loop spans 14 amino acids. The germline gives CDR1 LNHDA, CDR2 SQIVND (reference sequence).

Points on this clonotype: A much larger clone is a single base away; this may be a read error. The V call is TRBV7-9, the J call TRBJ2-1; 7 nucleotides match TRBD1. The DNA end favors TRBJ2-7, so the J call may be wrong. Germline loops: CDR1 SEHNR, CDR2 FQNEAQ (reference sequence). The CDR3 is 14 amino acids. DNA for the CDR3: TGTGCCAGCAGCCCCGACAGGGTTTACAATGAGCAGTACTTC. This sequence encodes CASSPDRVYNEQYF.

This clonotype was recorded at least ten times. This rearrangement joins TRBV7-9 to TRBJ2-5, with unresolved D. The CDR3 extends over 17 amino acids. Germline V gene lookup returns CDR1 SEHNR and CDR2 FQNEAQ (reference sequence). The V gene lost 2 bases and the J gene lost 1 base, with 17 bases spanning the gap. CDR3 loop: CASSLRGQPVLQETQYF. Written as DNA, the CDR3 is TGTGCCAGCAGCTTACGAGGTCAGCCGGTCCTCCAAGAGACCCAGTACTTC.

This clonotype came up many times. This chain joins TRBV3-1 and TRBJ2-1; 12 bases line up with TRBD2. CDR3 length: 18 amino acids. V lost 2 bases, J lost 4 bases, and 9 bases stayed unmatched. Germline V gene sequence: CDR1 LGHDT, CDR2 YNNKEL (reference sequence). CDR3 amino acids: CASSQHHVGLAGYNEQFF. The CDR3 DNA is TGTGCCAGCAGCCAACATCACGTCGGACTAGCGGGGTACAATGAGCAGTTCTTC.

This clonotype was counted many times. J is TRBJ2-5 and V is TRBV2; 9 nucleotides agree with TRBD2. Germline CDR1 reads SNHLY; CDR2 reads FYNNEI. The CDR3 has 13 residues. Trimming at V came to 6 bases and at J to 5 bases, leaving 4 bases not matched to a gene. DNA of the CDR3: TGTGCCAGCAGATCCGGACTAGCGGAGACCCAGTACTTC. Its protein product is CASRSGLAETQYF. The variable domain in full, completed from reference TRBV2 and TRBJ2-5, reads EPEVTQTPSHQVTQMGQEVILRCVPISNHLYFYWYRQILGQKVEFLVSFYNNEISEKSEIFDDQFSVERPDGSNFTLKIRSTKLEDSAMYFCASRSGLAETQYFGPGTRLLVL.